This T cell receptor (beta chain) was sequenced for a study of T cells in Graves' hyperthyroidism and ophthalmopathy. The CDR3 runs to 14 residues. CDR1 and CDR2 (germline): SQVTM, ANQGSEA. The V and J ends lost 5 bases and 6 bases, in that order; junction bases with no gene match: 7. Amplification of TCR beta CDR3 regions was performed using RNA transcripts as template. RT-PCR in the first round (using the HTBI primer set) targeted the TCR CDR3. MiXCR, run by TCRdb on the multiplex PCR reads, gives a single entry per CDR3 protein. Among about 350,000 distinct CDR3 sequences listed, more than 11% were seen once.

J is TRBJ2-2 and V is TRBV29-1; the match to TRBD1 covers 9 bases. The clonotype originates from a woman under 40 with Graves' hyperthyroidism. Material for sequencing was blood. The CDR3 region has the DNA TGCAGCGTTCGGACAGGGGTTTCAGCCGGGGAGCTGTTTTTT. Translation: CSVRTGVSAGELFF.